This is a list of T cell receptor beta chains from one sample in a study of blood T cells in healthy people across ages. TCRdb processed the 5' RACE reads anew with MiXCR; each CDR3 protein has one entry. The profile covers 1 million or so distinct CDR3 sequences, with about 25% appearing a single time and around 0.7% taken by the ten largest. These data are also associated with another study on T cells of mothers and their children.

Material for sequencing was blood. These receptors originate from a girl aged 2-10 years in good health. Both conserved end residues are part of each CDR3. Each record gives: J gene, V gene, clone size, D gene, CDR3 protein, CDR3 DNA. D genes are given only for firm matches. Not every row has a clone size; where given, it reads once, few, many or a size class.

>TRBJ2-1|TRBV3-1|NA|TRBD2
CASTGLAGAYNEQFF
TGTGCCAGCACCGGACTAGCGGGAGCCTACAATGAGCAGTTCTTC
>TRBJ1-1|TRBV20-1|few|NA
CSSMGIPNTEAFF
TGCAGTTCAATGGGCATACCTAACACTGAAGCTTTCTTT
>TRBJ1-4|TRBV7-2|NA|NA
CASSSQVGTNEKLFF
TGTGCCAGCAGCTCCCAAGTGGGAACTAATGAAAAACTGTTTTTT
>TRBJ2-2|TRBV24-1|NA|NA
CATGENGELFF
TGTGCCACCGGAGAGAACGGGGAGCTGTTTTTT
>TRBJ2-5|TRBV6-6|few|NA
CASSLWDLHQETQYF
TGTGCCAGCAGTTTATGGGACCTACACCAAGAGACCCAGTACTTC
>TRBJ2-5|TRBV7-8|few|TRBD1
CASSFTGELTRETQYF
TGTGCCAGCAGCTTTACAGGGGAGCTAACCCGAGAGACCCAGTACTTC
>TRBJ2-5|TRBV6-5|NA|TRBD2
CASRSLAGGEETQYF
TGTGCCAGCAGATCCCTAGCGGGAGGAGAGGAGACCCAGTACTTC
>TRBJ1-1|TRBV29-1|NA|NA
CSVLLLGNTEAFF
TGCAGCGTCCTCCTTTTGGGGAATACTGAAGCTTTCTTT
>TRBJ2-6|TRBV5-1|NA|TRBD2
CASSTGLAGVGANVLTF
TGCGCCAGCAGCACGGGACTAGCGGGAGTCGGGGCCAACGTCCTGACTTTC
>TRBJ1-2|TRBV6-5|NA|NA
CASRGAGGYLYGYTF
TGTGCCAGCAGGGGGGCGGGGGGCTACCTTTATGGCTACACCTTC
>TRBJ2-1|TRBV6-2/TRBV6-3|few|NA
CASSYGGKQFF
TGTGCCAGCAGTTACGGGGGTAAGCAGTTCTTC
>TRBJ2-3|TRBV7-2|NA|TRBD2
CASSLFPSGSMGDTQYF
TGTGCCAGCAGCTTATTTCCAAGCGGGAGTATGGGAGATACGCAGTATTTT
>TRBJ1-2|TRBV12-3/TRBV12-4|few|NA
CASSLDGRPYF
TGTGCCAGCAGTCTTGATGGTCGGCCTTATTTC
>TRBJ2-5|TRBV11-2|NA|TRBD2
CASSTSAGVAETQYF
TGTGCCAGCAGCACCTCAGCGGGGGTCGCAGAGACCCAGTACTTC
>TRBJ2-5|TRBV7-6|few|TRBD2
CASGSGTSGAETQYF
TGTGCCAGCGGCTCCGGGACTAGCGGGGCAGAGACCCAGTACTTC
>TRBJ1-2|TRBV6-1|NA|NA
CASSPFSLLDGYTF
TGTGCCAGCAGTCCATTCTCATTACTAGATGGCTACACCTTC
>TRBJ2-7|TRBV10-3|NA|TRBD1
CAISPGQPYEQYF
TGTGCCATCAGTCCGGGACAGCCTTACGAGCAGTACTTC
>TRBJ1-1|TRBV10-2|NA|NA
CASSVGGRTFF
TGCGCCAGCAGTGTAGGAGGTAGGACTTTCTTT
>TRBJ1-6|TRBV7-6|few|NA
CASSLYTRSSYNSPLHF
TGTGCCAGCAGCTTATATACACGGAGCTCCTATAATTCACCCCTCCACTTT
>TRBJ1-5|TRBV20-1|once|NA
CSATGGLNQPQHF
TGCAGTGCTACCGGGGGCCTTAATCAGCCCCAGCATTTT
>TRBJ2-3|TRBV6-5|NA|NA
CASSYSWRDTQYF
TGTGCCAGCAGTTACTCGTGGCGAGATACGCAGTATTTT
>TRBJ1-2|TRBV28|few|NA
CASSFAGANYGYTF
TGTGCCAGCAGTTTCGCAGGGGCTAACTATGGCTACACCTTC
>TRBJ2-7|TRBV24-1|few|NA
CATMAASSYEQYF
TGTGCCACCATGGCAGCCAGCTCCTACGAGCAGTACTTC